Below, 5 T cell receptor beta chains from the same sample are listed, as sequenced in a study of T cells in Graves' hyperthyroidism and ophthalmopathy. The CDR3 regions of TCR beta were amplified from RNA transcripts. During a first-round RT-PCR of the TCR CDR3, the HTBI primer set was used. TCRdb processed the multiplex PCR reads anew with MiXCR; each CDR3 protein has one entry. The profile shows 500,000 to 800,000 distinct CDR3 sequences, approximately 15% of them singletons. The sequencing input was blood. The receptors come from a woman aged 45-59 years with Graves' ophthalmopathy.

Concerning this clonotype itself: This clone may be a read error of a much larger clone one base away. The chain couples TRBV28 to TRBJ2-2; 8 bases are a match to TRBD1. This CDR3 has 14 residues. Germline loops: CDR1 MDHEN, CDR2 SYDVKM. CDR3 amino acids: CAGRTGGNTGELFF. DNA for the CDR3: TGTGCCGGCAGAACAGGGGGGAACACCGGGGAGCTGTTTTTT.

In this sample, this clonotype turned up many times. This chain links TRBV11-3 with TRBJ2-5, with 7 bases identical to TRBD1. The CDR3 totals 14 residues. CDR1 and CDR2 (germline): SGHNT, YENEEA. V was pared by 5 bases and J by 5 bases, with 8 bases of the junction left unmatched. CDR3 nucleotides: TGTGCCAGCAGCCCAACAGGGGCGGAGGAGACCCAGTACTTC. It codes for CASSPTGAEETQYF.

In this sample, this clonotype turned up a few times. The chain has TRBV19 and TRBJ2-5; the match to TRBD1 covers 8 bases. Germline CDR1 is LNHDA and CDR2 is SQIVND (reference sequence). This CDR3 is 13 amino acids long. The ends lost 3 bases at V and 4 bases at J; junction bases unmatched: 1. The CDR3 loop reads CASSIDRGETQYF. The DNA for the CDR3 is TGTGCCAGTAGTATCGACAGGGGAGAGACCCAGTACTTC.

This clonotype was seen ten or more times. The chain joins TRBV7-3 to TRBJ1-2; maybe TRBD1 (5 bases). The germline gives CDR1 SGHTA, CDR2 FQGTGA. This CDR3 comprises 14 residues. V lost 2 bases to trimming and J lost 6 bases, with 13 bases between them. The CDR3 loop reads CASSLAPGAHGYTF. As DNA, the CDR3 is TGTGCCAGCAGCTTAGCCCCCGGGGCTCATGGCTACACCTTC.

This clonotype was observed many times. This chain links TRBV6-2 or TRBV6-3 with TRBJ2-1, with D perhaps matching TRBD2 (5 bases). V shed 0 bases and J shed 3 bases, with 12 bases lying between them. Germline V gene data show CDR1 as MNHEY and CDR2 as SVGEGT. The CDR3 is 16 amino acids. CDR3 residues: CASSYSTRVGYNEQFF. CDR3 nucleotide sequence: TGTGCCAGCAGTTACTCTACTAGGGTAGGCTACAATGAGCAGTTCTTC.